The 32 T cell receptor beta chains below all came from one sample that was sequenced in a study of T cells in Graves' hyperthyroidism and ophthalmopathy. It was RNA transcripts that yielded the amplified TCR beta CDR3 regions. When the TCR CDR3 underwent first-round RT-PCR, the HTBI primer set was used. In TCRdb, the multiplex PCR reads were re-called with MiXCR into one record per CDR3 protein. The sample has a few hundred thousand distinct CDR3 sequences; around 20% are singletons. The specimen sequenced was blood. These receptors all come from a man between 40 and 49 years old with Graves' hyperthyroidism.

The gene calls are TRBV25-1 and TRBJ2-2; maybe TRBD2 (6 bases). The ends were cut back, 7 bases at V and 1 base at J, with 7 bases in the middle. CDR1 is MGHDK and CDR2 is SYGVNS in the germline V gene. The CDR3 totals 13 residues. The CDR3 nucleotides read TGTGCCAGCAAGGGAGGGAACACCGGGGAGCTGTTTTTT. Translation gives CASKGGNTGELFF. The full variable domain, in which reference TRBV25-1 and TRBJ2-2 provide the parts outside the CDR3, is EADIYQTPRYLVIGTGKKITLECSQTMGHDKMYWYQQDPGMELHLIHYSYGVNSTEKGDLSSESTVSRIRTEHFPLTLESARPSHTSQYLCASKGGNTGELFFGEGSRLTVL.

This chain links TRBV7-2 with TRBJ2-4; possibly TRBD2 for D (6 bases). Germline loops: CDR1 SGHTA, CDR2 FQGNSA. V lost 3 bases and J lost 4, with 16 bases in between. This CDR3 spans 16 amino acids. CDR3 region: CASSLGLTGDKNIQYF. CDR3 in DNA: TGTGCCAGCAGCTTGGGTTTGACGGGGGATAAAAACATTCAGTACTTC.

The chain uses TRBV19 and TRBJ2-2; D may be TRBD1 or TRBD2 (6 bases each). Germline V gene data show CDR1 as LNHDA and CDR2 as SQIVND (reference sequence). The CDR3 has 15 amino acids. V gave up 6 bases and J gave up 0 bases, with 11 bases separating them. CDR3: CASRLEGANTGELFF. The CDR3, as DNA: TGTGCCAGTAGACTGGAGGGGGCGAACACCGGGGAGCTGTTTTTT.

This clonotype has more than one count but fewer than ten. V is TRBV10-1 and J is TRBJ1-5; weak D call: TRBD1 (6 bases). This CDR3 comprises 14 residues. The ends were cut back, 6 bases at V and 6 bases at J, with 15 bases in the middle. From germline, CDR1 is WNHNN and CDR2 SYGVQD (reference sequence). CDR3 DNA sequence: TGCGCCAGCAGCCCTGGGGGGGCGAGTCAGCCCCAGCATTTT. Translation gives CASSPGGASQPQHF.

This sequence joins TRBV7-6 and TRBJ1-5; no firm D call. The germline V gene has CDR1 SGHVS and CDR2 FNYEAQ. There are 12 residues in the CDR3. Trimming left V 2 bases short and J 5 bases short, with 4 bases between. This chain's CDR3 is CASSLTDQPQHF. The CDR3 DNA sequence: TGTGCCAGCAGCTTAACCGATCAGCCCCAGCATTTT.

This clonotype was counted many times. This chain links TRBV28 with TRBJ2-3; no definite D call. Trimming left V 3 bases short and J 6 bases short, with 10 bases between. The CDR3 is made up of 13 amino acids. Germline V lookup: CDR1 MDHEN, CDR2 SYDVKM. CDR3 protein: CASSFYRADTQYF. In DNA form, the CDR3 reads TGTGCCAGCAGTTTTTACCGGGCGGATACGCAGTATTTT.

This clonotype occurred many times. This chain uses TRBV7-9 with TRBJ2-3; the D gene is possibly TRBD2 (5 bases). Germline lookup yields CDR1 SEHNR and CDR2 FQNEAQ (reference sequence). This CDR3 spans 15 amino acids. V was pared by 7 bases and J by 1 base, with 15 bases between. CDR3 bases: TGTGCCAGCACGCTCAGGCTAGCCCGCACAGATACGCAGTATTTT. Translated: CASTLRLARTDTQYF.

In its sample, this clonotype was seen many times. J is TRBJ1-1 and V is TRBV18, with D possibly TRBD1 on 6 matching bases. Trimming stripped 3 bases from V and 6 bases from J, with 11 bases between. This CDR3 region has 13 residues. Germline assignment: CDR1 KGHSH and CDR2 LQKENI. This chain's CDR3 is CASSPRDTSEAFF. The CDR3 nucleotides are TGTGCCAGCTCACCTAGGGACACCTCTGAAGCTTTCTTT.

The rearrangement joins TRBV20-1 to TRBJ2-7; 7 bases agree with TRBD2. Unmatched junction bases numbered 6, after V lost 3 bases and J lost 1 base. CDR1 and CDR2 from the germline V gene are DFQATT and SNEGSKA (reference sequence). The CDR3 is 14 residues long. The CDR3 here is CSARGGSRSYEQYF. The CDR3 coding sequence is TGCAGTGCTAGGGGGGGGTCTCGGTCCTACGAGCAGTACTTC.

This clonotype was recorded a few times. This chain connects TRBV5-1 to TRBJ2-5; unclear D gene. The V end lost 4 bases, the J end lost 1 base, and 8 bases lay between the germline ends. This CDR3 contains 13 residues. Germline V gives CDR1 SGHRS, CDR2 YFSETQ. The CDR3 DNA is TGCGCCAGCAGCCAGACACTCCAAGAGACCCAGTACTTC. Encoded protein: CASSQTLQETQYF. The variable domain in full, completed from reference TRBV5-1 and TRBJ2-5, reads KAGVTQTPRYLIKTRGQQVTLSCSPISGHRSVSWYQQTPGQGLQFLFEYFSETQRNKGNFPGRFSGRQFSNSRSEMNVSTLELGDSALYLCASSQTLQETQYFGPGTRLLVL.

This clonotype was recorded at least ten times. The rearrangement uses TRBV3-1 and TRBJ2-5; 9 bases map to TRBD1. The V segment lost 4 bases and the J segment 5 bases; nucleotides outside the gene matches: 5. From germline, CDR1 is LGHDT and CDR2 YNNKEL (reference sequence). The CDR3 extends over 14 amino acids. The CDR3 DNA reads TGTGCCAGCAGCCCGGACAGGGGTGGTGAGACCCAGTACTTC. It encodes CASSPDRGGETQYF.

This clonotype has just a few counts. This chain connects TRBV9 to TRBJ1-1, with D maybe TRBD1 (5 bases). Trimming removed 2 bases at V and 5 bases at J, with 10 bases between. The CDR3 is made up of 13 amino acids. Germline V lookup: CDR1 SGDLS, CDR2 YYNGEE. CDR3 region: CASSVEGLTEAFF. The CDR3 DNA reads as TGTGCCAGCAGCGTCGAGGGGTTGACTGAAGCTTTCTTT. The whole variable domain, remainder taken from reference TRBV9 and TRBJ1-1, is DSGVTQTPKHLITATGQRVTLRCSPRSGDLSVYWYQQSLDQGLQFLIQYYNGEERAKGNILERFSAQQFPDLHSELNLSSLELGDSALYFCASSVEGLTEAFFGQGTRLTVV.

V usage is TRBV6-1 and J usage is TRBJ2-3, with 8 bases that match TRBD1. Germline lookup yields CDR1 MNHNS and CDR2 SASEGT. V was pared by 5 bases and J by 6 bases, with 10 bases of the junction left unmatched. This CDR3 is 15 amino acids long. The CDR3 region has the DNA TGTGCCAGCAGTTCCACCAGGGGGCTACGGGATACGCAGTATTTT. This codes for CASSSTRGLRDTQYF.

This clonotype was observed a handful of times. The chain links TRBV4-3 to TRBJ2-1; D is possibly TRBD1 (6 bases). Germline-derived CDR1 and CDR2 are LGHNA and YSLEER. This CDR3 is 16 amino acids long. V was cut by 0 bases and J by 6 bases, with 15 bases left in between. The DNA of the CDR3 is TGCGCCAGCAGCCAAGACAGGGGTTGGGTGGTCAATGAGCAGTTCTTC. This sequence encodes CASSQDRGWVVNEQFF.

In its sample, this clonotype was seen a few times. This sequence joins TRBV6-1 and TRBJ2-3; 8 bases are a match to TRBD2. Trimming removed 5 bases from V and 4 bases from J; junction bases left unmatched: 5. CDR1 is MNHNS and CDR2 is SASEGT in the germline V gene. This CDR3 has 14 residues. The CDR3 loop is CASSKRGGPDTQYF. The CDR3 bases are TGTGCCAGCAGTAAACGGGGGGGCCCAGATACGCAGTATTTT.

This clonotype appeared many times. CDR3: CASSGGQADGYTF. The CDR3 DNA reads as TGTGCCAGCAGTGGAGGACAGGCGGATGGCTACACCTTC. The chain combines TRBV28 with TRBJ1-2; 7 nucleotides line up with TRBD1. Trimming at V came to 5 bases and at J to 6 bases, leaving 6 bases not matched to a gene. This CDR3 has 13 residues. The V gene's germline CDR1 is MDHEN and CDR2 SYDVKM.

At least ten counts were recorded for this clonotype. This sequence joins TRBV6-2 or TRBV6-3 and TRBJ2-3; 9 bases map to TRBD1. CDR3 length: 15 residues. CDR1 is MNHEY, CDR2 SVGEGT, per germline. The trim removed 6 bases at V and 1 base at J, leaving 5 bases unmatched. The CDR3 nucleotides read TGTGCCAGCAGAACGACAGGGGGAGGCACAGATACGCAGTATTTT. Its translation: CASRTTGGGTDTQYF.

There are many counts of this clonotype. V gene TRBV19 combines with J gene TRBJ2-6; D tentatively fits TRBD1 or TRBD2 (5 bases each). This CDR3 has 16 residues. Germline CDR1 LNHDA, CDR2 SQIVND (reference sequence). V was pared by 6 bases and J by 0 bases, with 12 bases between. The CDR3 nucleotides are TGTGCCAGTAGACCACGGGACGGCTCTGGGGCCAACGTCCTGACTTTC. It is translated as CASRPRDGSGANVLTF.

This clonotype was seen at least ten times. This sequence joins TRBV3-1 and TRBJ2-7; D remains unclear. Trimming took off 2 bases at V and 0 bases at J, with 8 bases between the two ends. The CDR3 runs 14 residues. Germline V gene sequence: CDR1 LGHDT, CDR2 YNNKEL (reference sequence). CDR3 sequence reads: CASSQFISSYEQYF. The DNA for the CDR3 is TGTGCCAGCAGCCAATTCATAAGCTCCTACGAGCAGTACTTC.

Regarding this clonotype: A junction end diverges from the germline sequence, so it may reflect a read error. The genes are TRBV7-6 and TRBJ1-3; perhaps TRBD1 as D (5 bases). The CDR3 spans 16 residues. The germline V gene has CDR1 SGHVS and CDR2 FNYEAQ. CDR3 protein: CASSLGGTAYGDTIYF. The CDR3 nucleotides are TGTGCCAGCAGCTTAGGCGGGACCGCATATGGAGACACCATATATTTT.

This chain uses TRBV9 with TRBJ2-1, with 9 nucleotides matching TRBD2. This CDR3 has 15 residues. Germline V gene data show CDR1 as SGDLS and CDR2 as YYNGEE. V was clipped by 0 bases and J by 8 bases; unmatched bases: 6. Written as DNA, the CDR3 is TGTGCCAGCAGCGTAGGGAGCGGGGGGTGGGATGAGCAGTTCTTC. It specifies CASSVGSGGWDEQFF.

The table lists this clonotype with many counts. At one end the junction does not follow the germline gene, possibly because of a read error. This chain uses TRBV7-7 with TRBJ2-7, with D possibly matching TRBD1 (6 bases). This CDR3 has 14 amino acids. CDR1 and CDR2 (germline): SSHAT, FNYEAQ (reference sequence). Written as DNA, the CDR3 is TGTGCTAGCAGCAAAGATCGTCAGGGGACCGAGCAGTACTTC. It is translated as CASSKDRQGTEQYF.

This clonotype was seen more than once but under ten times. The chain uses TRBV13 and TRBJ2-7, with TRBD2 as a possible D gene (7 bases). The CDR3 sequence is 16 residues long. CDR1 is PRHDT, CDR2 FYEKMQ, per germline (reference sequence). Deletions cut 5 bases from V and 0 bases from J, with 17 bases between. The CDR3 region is CASSHGRGASSYEQYF. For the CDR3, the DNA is TGTGCCAGCAGCCATGGTCGGGGGGCGAGCTCCTACGAGCAGTACTTC.

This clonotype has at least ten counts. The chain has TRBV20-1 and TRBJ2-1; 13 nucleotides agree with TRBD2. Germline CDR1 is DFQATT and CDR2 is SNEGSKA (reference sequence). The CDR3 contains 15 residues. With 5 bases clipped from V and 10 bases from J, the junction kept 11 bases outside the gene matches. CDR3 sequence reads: CSASLTSGGTGEQFF. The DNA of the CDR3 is TGCAGTGCTTCACTGACTAGCGGGGGGACGGGGGAGCAGTTCTTC.

The CDR3 DNA reads as TGTGCCAGCAGGCCGGGGACAGGGGATGGCTACACCTTC. It encodes CASRPGTGDGYTF. V usage is TRBV2 and J usage is TRBJ1-2, with TRBD1 identical over 10 bases. With V trimmed by 6 bases and J by 6 bases, 4 bases remained unmatched. From germline, CDR1 is SNHLY and CDR2 FYNNEI. The length of the CDR3 is 13 residues.

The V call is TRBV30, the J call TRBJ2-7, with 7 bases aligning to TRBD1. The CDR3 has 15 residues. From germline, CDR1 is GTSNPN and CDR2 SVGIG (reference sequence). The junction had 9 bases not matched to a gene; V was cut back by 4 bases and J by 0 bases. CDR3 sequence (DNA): TGTGCCTGGAATCCGGGACAGCCCGGCTCCTACGAGCAGTACTTC. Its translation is CAWNPGQPGSYEQYF.

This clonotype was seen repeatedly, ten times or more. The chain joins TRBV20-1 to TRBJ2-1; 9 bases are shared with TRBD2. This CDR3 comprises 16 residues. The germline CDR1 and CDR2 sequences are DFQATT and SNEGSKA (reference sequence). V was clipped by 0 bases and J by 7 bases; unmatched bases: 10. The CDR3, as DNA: TGCAGTGCTAGAGATCGGCGGCGGGGGGGCATGAATGAGCAGTTCTTC. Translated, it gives CSARDRRRGGMNEQFF.

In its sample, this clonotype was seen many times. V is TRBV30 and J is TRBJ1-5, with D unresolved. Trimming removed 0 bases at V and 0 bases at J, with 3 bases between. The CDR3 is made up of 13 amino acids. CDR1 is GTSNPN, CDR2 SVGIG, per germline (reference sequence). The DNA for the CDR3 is TGTGCCTGGAGTGTAGGTAGCAATCAGCCCCAGCATTTT. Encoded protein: CAWSVGSNQPQHF.

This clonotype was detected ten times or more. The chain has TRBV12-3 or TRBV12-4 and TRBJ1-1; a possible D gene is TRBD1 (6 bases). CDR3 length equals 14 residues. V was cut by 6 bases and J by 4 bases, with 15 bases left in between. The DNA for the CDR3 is TGTGCCAGCAGACGCCACAGGGAGTCCACTGAAGCTTTCTTT. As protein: CASRRHRESTEAFF.

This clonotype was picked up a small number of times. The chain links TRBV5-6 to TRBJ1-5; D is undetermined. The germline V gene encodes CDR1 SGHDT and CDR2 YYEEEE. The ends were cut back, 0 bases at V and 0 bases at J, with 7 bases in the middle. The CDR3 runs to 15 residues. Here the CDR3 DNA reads TGTGCCAGCAGCTTGGGGCCTAGTAGCAATCAGCCCCAGCATTTT. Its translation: CASSLGPSSNQPQHF.

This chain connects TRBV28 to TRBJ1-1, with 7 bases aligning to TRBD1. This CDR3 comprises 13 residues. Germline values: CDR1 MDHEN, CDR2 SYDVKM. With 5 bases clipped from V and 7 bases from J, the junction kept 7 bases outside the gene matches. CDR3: CASSLQGNDEAFF. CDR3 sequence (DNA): TGTGCCAGCAGTCTACAGGGGAACGATGAAGCTTTCTTT.

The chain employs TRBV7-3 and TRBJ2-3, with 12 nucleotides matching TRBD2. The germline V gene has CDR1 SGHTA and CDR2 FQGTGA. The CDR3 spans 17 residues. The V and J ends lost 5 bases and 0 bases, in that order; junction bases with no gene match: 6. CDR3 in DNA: TGTGCCAGCAGCCGACTAGCGGGGGTCCATAGCACAGATACGCAGTATTTT. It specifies CASSRLAGVHSTDTQYF.